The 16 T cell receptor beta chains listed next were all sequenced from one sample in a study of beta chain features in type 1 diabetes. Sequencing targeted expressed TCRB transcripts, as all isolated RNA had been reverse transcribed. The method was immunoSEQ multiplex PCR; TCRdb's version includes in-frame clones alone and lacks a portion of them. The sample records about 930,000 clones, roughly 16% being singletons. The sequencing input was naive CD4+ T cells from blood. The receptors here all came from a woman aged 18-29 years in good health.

The CDR3 is CATGTVSSNYGYTF. In DNA form, the CDR3 reads TGTGCCACCGGGACCGTCTCTTCTAACTATGGCTACACCTTC. The V gene is TRBV10-3, the J gene TRBJ1-2, with TRBD1 as a possible D gene (5 bases). Trimming left V 10 bases short and J 0 bases short, with 15 bases between. The CDR3 runs 14 residues. Germline lookup yields CDR1 ENHRY and CDR2 SYGVKD.

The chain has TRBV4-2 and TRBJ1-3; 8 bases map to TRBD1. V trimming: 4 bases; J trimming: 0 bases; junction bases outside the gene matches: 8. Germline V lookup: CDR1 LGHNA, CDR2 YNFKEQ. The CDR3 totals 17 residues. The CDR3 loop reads CASSRAGGTLSGNTIYF. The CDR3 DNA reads TGTGCCAGCAGCCGGGCAGGGGGCACGCTCTCTGGAAACACCATATATTTT.

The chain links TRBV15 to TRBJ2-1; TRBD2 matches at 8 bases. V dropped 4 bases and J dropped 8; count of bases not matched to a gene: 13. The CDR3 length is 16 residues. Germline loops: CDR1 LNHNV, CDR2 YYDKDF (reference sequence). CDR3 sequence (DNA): TGTGCCACCAGCACTCGCCGGCTAGCGGGTCGGGATGAGCAGTTCTTC. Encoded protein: CATSTRRLAGRDEQFF.

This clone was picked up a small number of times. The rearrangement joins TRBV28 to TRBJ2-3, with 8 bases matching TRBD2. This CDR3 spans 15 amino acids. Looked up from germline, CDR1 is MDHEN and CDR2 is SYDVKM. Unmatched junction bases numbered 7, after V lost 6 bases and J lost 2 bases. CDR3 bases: TGTGCCAGCAGCCATAAACTAGCGGCCACAGATACGCAGTATTTT. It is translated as CASSHKLAATDTQYF.

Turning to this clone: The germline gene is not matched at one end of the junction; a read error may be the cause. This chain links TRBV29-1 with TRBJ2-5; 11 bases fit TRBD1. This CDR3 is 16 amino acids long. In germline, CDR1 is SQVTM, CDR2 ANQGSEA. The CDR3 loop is CSVEQRTGGLQATQYF. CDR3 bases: TGCAGCGTTGAGCAGAGGACAGGGGGCCTTCAAGCGACCCAGTACTTC.

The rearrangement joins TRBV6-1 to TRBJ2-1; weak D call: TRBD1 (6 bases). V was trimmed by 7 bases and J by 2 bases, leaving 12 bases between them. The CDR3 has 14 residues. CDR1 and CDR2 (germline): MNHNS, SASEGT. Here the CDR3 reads CASTFGQTYNEQFF. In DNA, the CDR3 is TGTGCCAGCACTTTTGGACAGACCTACAATGAGCAGTTCTTC.

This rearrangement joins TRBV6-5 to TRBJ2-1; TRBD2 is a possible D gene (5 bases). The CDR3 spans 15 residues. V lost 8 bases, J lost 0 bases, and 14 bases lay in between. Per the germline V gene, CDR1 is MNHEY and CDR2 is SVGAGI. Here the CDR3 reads CASYLGGSSYNEQFF. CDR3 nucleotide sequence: TGTGCCAGCTACCTCGGAGGCAGCTCCTACAATGAGCAGTTCTTC.

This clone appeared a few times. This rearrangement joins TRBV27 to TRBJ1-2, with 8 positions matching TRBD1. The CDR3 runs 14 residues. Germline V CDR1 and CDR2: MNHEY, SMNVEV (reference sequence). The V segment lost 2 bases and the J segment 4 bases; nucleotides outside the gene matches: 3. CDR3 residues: CASSLSGTGYGYTF. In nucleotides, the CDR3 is TGTGCCAGCAGTTTAAGCGGGACAGGCTATGGCTACACCTTC.

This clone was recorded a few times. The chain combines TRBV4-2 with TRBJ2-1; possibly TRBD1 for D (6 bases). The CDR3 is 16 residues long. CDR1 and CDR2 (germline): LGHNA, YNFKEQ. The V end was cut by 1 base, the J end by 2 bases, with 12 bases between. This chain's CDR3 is CASSQVGGPAYNEQFF. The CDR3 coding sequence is TGTGCCAGCAGCCAAGTAGGGGGACCTGCCTACAATGAGCAGTTCTTC.

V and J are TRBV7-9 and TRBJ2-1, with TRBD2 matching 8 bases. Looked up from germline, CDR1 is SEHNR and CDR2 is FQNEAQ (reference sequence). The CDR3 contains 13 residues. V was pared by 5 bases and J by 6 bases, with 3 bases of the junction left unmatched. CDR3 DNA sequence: TGTGCCAGCAGCCAGGGACTAGTCAATGAGCAGTTCTTC. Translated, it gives CASSQGLVNEQFF.

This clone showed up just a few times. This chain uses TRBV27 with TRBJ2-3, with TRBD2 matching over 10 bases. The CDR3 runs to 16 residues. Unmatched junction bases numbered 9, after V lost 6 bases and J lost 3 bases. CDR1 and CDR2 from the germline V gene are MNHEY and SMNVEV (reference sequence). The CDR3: CASRKIAGGGTDTQYF. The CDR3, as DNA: TGTGCCAGCAGGAAAATAGCGGGAGGAGGGACAGATACGCAGTATTTT.

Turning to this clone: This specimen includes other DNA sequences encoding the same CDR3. Here the CDR3 reads CASSLSGGSYEQYF. For the CDR3, the DNA is TGTGCCAGCAGCTTATCGGGCGGTAGCTACGAGCAGTACTTC. This rearrangement joins TRBV7-9 to TRBJ2-7; D remains ambiguous. Trimming shortened V by 2 bases and J by 3 bases, and 11 bases separated the two germline ends. This CDR3 has 14 residues. Per germline, CDR1 SEHNR and CDR2 FQNEAQ (reference sequence).

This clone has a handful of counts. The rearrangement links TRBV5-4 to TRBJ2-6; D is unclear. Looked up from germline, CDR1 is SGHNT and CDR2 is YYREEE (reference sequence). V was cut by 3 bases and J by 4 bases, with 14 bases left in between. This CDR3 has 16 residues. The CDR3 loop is CASSSDDVEGANVLTF. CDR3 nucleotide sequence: TGTGCCAGCAGCTCGGACGACGTTGAGGGGGCCAACGTCCTGACTTTC.

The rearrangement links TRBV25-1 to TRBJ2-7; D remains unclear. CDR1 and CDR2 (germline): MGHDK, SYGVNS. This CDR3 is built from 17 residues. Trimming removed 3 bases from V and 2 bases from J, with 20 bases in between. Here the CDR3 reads CASSDYSDTQRTYEQYF. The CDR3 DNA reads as TGTGCCAGCAGTGACTATTCTGACACGCAGAGGACCTACGAGCAGTACTTC.

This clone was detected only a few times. The CDR3 bases are TGCGCCAGCAGCTTGGACAGTAGAGAGACCCAGTACTTC. Translated: CASSLDSRETQYF. This chain uses TRBV5-1 with TRBJ2-5; D is ambiguous. Trimming left V 0 bases short and J 4 bases short, with 7 bases between. The CDR3 extends over 13 amino acids. In germline, CDR1 is SGHRS, CDR2 YFSETQ.

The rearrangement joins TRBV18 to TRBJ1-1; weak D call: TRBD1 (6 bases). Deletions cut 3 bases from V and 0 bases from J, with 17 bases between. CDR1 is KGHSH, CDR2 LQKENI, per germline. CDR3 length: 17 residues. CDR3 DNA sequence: TGTGCCAGCTCACCTCTCCGGGGGCAGGCTTTGAACACTGAAGCTTTCTTT. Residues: CASSPLRGQALNTEAFF.